The clone carrying this T cell receptor (beta chain) has a handful of counts. Sequencing used immunoSEQ multiplex PCR; TCRdb keeps in-frame clones, though not all of them. The sample holds about 69,000 clones, roughly 92% seen once. V gave up 5 bases and J gave up 6 bases; unmatched junction bases: 6. This CDR3 is built from 13 residues. From germline, CDR1 is SQVTM and CDR2 ANQGSEA. The data are from a study of OX40 agonist ivuxolimab in advanced cancers. About the study: Patients received intravenous ivuxolimab every 2 weeks at 0.01 to 10 mg/kg.

The source material was CD4+ or CD8+ T cells sorted from blood, sampled in a trial of the OX40 agonist ivuxolimab. This sequence originates from an adult with an advanced solid tumor such as melanoma, head and neck, liver or kidney cancer. This chain links TRBV29-1 with TRBJ1-1; TRBD1 matches at 10 bases. The CDR3 coding sequence is TGCAGCGTTACGACAGGGGGCAGGTCTGAAGCTTTCTTT. Residues: CSVTTGGRSEAFF.